This passage covers 4 T cell receptor beta chains from one sample sequenced in a study of identifying expanded T cells in peripheral blood. Produced via immunoSEQ multiplex PCR; TCRdb's table is partial and in-frame only. The sample has some 93,000 clones; 88% are singletons. Sequencing was performed on blood. The source of these receptors is a person aged 18-70 years in good health.

This clone was seen more than once but under ten times. The chain joins TRBV5-1 to TRBJ2-6, with D possibly TRBD1 on 6 matching bases. Germline lookup yields CDR1 SGHRS and CDR2 YFSETQ. The CDR3 sequence is 18 residues long. V lost 4 bases, J lost 0 bases, and 17 bases lay in between. The CDR3 coding sequence is TGCGCCAGCAGCCAAACTCAGGGGCACCGCTCTGGGGCCAACGTCCTGACTTTC. Its translation is CASSQTQGHRSGANVLTF.

The V and J genes are TRBV19 and TRBJ1-5; D not resolved. Trimming removed 3 bases at V and 6 bases at J, with 15 bases between. This CDR3 has 15 residues. CDR1 and CDR2 (germline): LNHDA, SQIVND (reference sequence). The CDR3 region has the DNA TGTGCCAGTAGTATGGGTAGGGCCGACGGTCAGCCCCAGCATTTT. Translated, it gives CASSMGRADGQPQHF.

The chain joins TRBV27 to TRBJ2-7; 11 bases agree with TRBD2. Trimming removed 3 bases from V and 2 bases from J; junction bases left unmatched: 3. The CDR3 runs to 15 residues. Germline values: CDR1 MNHEY, CDR2 SMNVEV (reference sequence). CDR3 DNA: TGTGCCAGCAGTTTCGGGACTAGCGGTCCCTACGAGCAGTACTTC. Its protein product is CASSFGTSGPYEQYF.

This chain uses TRBV7-9 with TRBJ1-1; no definite D call. The CDR3 is made up of 14 amino acids. Trimming left V 5 bases short and J 2 bases short, with 12 bases between. Germline V CDR1 and CDR2: SEHNR, FQNEAQ (reference sequence). CDR3 loop: CASSPEPKNTEAFF. CDR3 coding DNA: TGTGCCAGCAGCCCGGAGCCGAAAAACACTGAAGCTTTCTTT. The variable domain in full, completed from reference TRBV7-9 and TRBJ1-1, reads DTGVSQNPRHKITKRGQNVTFRCDPISEHNRLYWYRQTLGQGPEFLTYFQNEAQLEKSRLLSDRFSAERPKGSFSTLEIQRTEQGDSAMYLCASSPEPKNTEAFFGQGTRLTVV.